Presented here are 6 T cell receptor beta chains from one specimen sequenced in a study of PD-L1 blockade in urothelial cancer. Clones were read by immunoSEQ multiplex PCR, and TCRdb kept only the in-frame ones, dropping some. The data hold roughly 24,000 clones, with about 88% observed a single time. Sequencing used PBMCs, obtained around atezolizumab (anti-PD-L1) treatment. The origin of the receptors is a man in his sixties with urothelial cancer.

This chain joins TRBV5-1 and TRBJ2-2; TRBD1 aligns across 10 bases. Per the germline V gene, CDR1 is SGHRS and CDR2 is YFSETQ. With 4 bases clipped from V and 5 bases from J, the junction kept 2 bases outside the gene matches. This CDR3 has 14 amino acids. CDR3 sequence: CASSDRGRTGELFF. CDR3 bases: TGCGCCAGCAGCGACAGGGGGCGTACCGGGGAGCTGTTTTTT.

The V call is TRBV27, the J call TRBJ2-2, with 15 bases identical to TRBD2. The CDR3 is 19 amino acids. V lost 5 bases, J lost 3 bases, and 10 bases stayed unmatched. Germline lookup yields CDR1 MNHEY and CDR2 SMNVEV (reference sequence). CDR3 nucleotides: TGTGCCAGCAGTGGGGGGACTAGCGGGGGGAACGCTTACACCGGGGAGCTGTTTTTT. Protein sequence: CASSGGTSGGNAYTGELFF.

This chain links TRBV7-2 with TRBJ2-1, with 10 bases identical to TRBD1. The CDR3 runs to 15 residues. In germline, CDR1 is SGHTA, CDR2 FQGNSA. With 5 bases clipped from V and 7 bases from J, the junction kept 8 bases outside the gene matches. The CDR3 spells CASSPRTGGLNEQFF. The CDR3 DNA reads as TGTGCCAGCAGCCCTCGGACAGGGGGTTTGAATGAGCAGTTCTTC.

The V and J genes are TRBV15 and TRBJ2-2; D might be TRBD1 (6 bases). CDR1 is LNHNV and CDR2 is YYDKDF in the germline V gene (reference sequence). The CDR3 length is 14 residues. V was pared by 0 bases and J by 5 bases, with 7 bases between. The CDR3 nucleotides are TGTGCCACCAGCAGAGATACAGGGACCGGGGAGCTGTTTTTT. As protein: CATSRDTGTGELFF.

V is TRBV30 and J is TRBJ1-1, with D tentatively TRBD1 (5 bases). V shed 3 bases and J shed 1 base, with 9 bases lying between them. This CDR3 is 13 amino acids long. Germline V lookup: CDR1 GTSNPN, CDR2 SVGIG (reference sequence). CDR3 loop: CAWRRTGNTEAFF. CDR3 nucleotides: TGTGCCTGGAGACGCACAGGGAACACTGAAGCTTTCTTT.

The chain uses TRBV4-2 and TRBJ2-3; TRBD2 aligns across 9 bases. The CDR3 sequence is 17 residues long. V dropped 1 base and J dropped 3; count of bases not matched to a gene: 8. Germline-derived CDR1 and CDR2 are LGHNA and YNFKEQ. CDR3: CASSQVGISGGTDTQYF. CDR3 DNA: TGTGCCAGCAGCCAAGTTGGGATTAGCGGGGGTACAGATACGCAGTATTTT.